This TCR beta chain derives from a study of cytomegalovirus exposure and HLA in healthy donors. Study conclusions and caveats: Evidence from a later analysis indicated that most CMV-associated TCR beta chains looked HLA-restricted. V segments that were indistinguishable, TRBV6-2 and TRBV6-3 among them, were omitted from analysis. The sole available immune exposure information was CMV serostatus.

60 Vbeta and 13 Jbeta primers were used in PCR. Source study methods: Later, some 75 million unique TCR beta chains were counted in an analysis, and approximately 9.9 million of them were shared. The protocol was immunoSEQ multiplex PCR, while the TCRdb copy is restricted to in-frame clones and leaves out a portion. V and J calls plus clone size are reproduced from that table; the DNA served to infer D and trimming. The sample has 100,000 to 150,000 clones, roughly 81% seen once; the top ten hold 0.85% to 1.4%. Of note for this clone: The antigen is undetermined.

The CDR3 contains 13 residues. The junction had 0 bases not matched to a gene; V was cut back by 6 bases and J by 3 bases. Germline V gives CDR1 MGHDK, CDR2 SYGVNS. The clonotype originates from a woman between 25 and 40 years old in good health and CMV-seronegative. The material sequenced was PBMCs. The rearrangement links TRBV25-1 to TRBJ2-7; 12 nucleotides match TRBD2. The CDR3 sequence: CASRTSGSYEQYF. The DNA for the CDR3 is TGTGCCAGCAGGACTAGCGGGAGCTACGAGCAGTACTTC.